The 6 T cell receptor beta chains below come from one sample, sequenced in a study of blood T cell repertoires in COVID-19. The protocol was immunoSEQ multiplex PCR, while the TCRdb copy is restricted to in-frame clones and leaves out a portion. This sample has under 200,000 clones, with approximately 85% found just once. Specimen: peripheral blood. The source is a man in his forties with acute or convalescent COVID-19.

In DNA, the CDR3 is TGTGCCAGCAGTTACTTAGGGACTAGCGGGCCCTACGAGCAGTACTTC. Residues: CASSYLGTSGPYEQYF. The chain combines TRBV6-5 with TRBJ2-7; 12 bases fit TRBD2. The CDR3 totals 16 residues. V lost 1 base and J lost 2; bases outside the gene matches: 3. CDR1 and CDR2 (germline): MNHEY, SVGAGI.

The rearrangement uses TRBV18 and TRBJ2-7; 9 nucleotides match TRBD1. In germline, CDR1 is KGHSH, CDR2 LQKENI. The V and J ends lost 4 bases and 0 bases, in that order; junction bases with no gene match: 19. CDR3 length equals 20 residues. DNA for the CDR3: TGTGCCAGCTCACTACGCCCCATCATGCACCGGGACAGGGACTCCTACGAGCAGTACTTC. It encodes CASSLRPIMHRDRDSYEQYF. Using reference TRBV18 and TRBJ2-7 for the parts outside the CDR3, the full variable domain is NAGVMQNPRHLVRRRGQEARLRCSPMKGHSHVYWYRQLPEEGLKFMVYLQKENIIDESGMPKERFSAEFPKEGPSILRIQQVVRGDSAAYFCASSLRPIMHRDRDSYEQYFGPGTRLTVT.

The chain carries TRBV3-1 (or the pseudogene TRBV3-2) and TRBJ1-1; D ambiguous. The CDR3 extends over 17 amino acids. Trimming took 0 bases from V and 2 from J, leaving 16 bases between them. Per germline, CDR1 LGHDT and CDR2 YNNKEL (reference sequence). CDR3 nucleotide sequence: TGTGCCAGCAGCCAAGAAAGATGGTCGTGGAGAAACACTGAAGCTTTCTTT. Its protein product is CASSQERWSWRNTEAFF.

The V call is TRBV19, the J call TRBJ1-2; TRBD1 is a possible D gene (6 bases). The CDR3 sequence is 12 residues long. Germline V gene sequence: CDR1 LNHDA, CDR2 SQIVND (reference sequence). The V end lost 7 bases, the J end lost 4 bases, and 10 bases lay between the germline ends. CDR3: CASTEQGYGYTF. CDR3 DNA sequence: TGTGCCAGTACCGAACAGGGCTATGGCTACACCTTC.

The count of this clone is one. The CDR3 sequence: CASSLEGNRGPYNEQFF. The CDR3 DNA reads as TGTGCCAGCAGCTTAGAGGGAAACAGGGGCCCCTACAATGAGCAGTTCTTC. V gene TRBV7-9 combines with J gene TRBJ2-1; 7 positions match TRBD1. The CDR3 has 17 residues. Looked up from germline, CDR1 is SEHNR and CDR2 is FQNEAQ (reference sequence). The V and J ends lost 1 base and 2 bases, in that order; junction bases with no gene match: 8. Looking up the rest from reference TRBV7-9 and TRBJ2-1 gives the full variable domain: DTGVSQNPRHKITKRGQNVTFRCDPISEHNRLYWYRQTLGQGPEFLTYFQNEAQLEKSRLLSDRFSAERPKGSFSTLEIQRTEQGDSAMYLCASSLEGNRGPYNEQFFGPGTRLTVL.

The chain recombines TRBV5-6 with TRBJ1-2; 10 bases line up with TRBD1. J lost 5 bases, V lost 4 bases, and 2 bases had no gene match. This CDR3 comprises 13 residues. CDR1 is SGHDT, CDR2 YYEEEE, per germline. DNA of the CDR3: TGTGCCAGCAGCCCGGACAGGGGGTATGGCTACACCTTC. It translates to CASSPDRGYGYTF.